One sample yielded the 27 T cell receptor beta chains listed below, sequenced in a study of control samples from healthy donors and cancer patients (dated by TCRdb to 2018 to 2021). The library came from the immunoSEQ multiplex PCR assay. TCRdb mirrors the immuneACCESS table, restricted to in-frame sequences. Some clones are absent from its copies; in checked studies, under half trace to an unresolved V gene, and the reason for the others is unknown. The sample records some 200,000 clones, about nine tenths of which are singletons. The top ten constitute less than 1.6% of the sample. Source material: blood. These receptors all come from a woman aged 25 to 39 in good health.

The chain employs TRBV30 and TRBJ1-1; D gene ambiguous. The V gene lost 2 bases and the J gene lost 0 bases, with 10 bases spanning the gap. Germline-derived CDR1 and CDR2 are GTSNPN and SVGIG (reference sequence). The CDR3 has 14 residues. Here the CDR3 DNA reads TGTGCCTGGAGTCGGACTGCCATGAACACTGAAGCTTTCTTT. Amino acids: CAWSRTAMNTEAFF.

This sequence joins TRBV6-4 and TRBJ2-5; TRBD2 aligns across 12 bases. The germline gives CDR1 MRHNA, CDR2 SNTAGT. The CDR3 contains 15 residues. V lost 2 bases to trimming and J lost 5 bases; unmatched junction nucleotides: 3. The CDR3 region has the DNA TGTGCCAGCAGTGACCCTAGCGGGGGGGGCGAGACCCAGTACTTC. It is translated as CASSDPSGGGETQYF.

The J gene is TRBJ1-1, the V gene TRBV11-2; D is ambiguous. The V end was cut by 5 bases, the J end by 0 bases, with 7 bases between. Per germline, CDR1 SGHAT and CDR2 FQNNGV. This CDR3 comprises 13 residues. CDR3 residues: CASSPQVNTEAFF. The CDR3 DNA is TGTGCCAGCAGCCCCCAGGTGAACACTGAAGCTTTCTTT. Together with reference TRBV11-2 and TRBJ1-1, the CDR3 gives the full variable domain: EAGVAQSPRYKIIEKRQSVAFWCNPISGHATLYWYQQILGQGPKLLIQFQNNGVVDDSQLPKDRFSAERLKGVDSTLKIQPAKLEDSAVYLCASSPQVNTEAFFGQGTRLTVV.

The chain employs TRBV6-5 and TRBJ2-3, with a tentative D call TRBD2 (5 bases). Germline loops: CDR1 MNHEY, CDR2 SVGAGI. V was shortened by 2 bases and J by 6 bases, with 9 bases between the two germline ends. CDR3 length: 13 amino acids. The CDR3 loop reads CASSYEGVDTQYF. The CDR3 bases are TGTGCCAGCAGTTACGAGGGAGTGGATACGCAGTATTTT.

The chain combines TRBV30 with TRBJ1-2; no clear D gene. Germline V gene data show CDR1 as GTSNPN and CDR2 as SVGIG (reference sequence). Trimming took off 0 bases at V and 0 bases at J, with 5 bases between the two ends. This CDR3 comprises 13 residues. CDR3 nucleotides: TGTGCCTGGAGTGTTGGCGCTAACTATGGCTACACCTTC. Translated: CAWSVGANYGYTF.

This clone was counted once. The chain has TRBV6-2 or TRBV6-3 and TRBJ2-4, with D possibly being TRBD1 (5 bases). Trimming pared 5 bases from V and 0 bases from J, leaving 17 bases between. The CDR3 is made up of 17 amino acids. Germline CDR1 MNHEY, CDR2 SVGEGT. The CDR3 DNA sequence: TGTGCCAGCAGTGGGGCCACTTCCCATCCAGCCAAAAACATTCAGTACTTC. Amino acid sequence: CASSGATSHPAKNIQYF.

This sequence joins TRBV24-1 and TRBJ1-1; 7 nucleotides agree with TRBD1. Germline V lookup: CDR1 KGHDR, CDR2 SFDVKD. Losses at the gene ends were 9 bases for V and 5 bases for J; bases not matched to a gene: 8. The CDR3 length is 13 residues. The CDR3 DNA reads as TGTGCCACCCCAGCAGGGGGGAGGACTGAAGCTTTCTTT. This encodes CATPAGGRTEAFF.

This chain connects TRBV5-1 to TRBJ1-1, with TRBD1 matching over 8 bases. V gave up 4 bases and J gave up 1 base; unmatched junction bases: 3. Looked up from germline, CDR1 is SGHRS and CDR2 is YFSETQ. This CDR3 is 14 amino acids long. CDR3: CASSDRGKNTEAFF. The CDR3 coding sequence is TGCGCCAGCAGCGACAGGGGAAAGAACACTGAAGCTTTCTTT. Variable domain in full (rest from reference TRBV5-1 and TRBJ1-1): KAGVTQTPRYLIKTRGQQVTLSCSPISGHRSVSWYQQTPGQGLQFLFEYFSETQRNKGNFPGRFSGRQFSNSRSEMNVSTLELGDSALYLCASSDRGKNTEAFFGQGTRLTVV.

The chain recombines TRBV7-3 with TRBJ2-1, with D uncertain. This CDR3 comprises 13 residues. The V and J ends lost 2 bases and 5 bases respectively, with 7 bases between them. Germline loops: CDR1 SGHTA, CDR2 FQGTGA. Here the CDR3 DNA reads TGTGCCAGCAGCTTATACTCTAACAATGAGCAGTTCTTC. Amino acids: CASSLYSNNEQFF.

This chain joins TRBV5-1 and TRBJ1-2; possible D gene TRBD1, 6 bases. There are 15 residues in the CDR3. Trimming pared 4 bases from V and 1 base from J, leaving 14 bases between. The germline CDR1 and CDR2 sequences are SGHRS and YFSETQ. This CDR3 reads CASSPRTVLNYGYTF. For the CDR3, the DNA is TGCGCCAGCAGCCCTAGGACAGTTCTTAACTATGGCTACACCTTC.

The chain couples TRBV3-1 (or the pseudogene TRBV3-2) to TRBJ2-2, with 12 bases fitting TRBD2. Germline-derived CDR1 and CDR2 are LGHDT and YNNKEL (reference sequence). The CDR3 runs 18 residues. The junction had 8 bases not matched to a gene; V was cut back by 1 base and J by 5 bases. The CDR3 loop is CASSQGLAGGLRTGELFF. CDR3 nucleotide sequence: TGTGCCAGCAGCCAAGGTCTAGCGGGGGGGCTTAGAACCGGGGAGCTGTTTTTT.

The genes are TRBV14 and TRBJ1-4, with a weak D call TRBD1 (5 bases). V lost 0 bases and J 4 bases, leaving 9 bases between the germline ends. The CDR3 loop spans 15 amino acids. CDR1 is SGHDN, CDR2 FVKESK, per germline. For the CDR3, the DNA is TGTGCCAGCAGCCAAGATTTGGGGGTTAATGAAAAACTGTTTTTT. This gives the protein CASSQDLGVNEKLFF.

The V gene is TRBV14, the J gene TRBJ1-1; D is possibly TRBD1 (6 bases). This CDR3 is built from 13 residues. Germline values: CDR1 SGHDN, CDR2 FVKESK. Trimming left V 2 bases short and J 3 bases short, with 7 bases between. In DNA form, the CDR3 reads TGTGCCAGCAGCCAACAGGGGTACACTGAAGCTTTCTTT. Protein product: CASSQQGYTEAFF.

The rearrangement uses TRBV13 and TRBJ1-1; TRBD1 matches 9 bases. V gave up 5 bases and J gave up 2 bases; unmatched junction bases: 6. CDR3 size: 15 residues. In germline, CDR1 is PRHDT, CDR2 FYEKMQ (reference sequence). CDR3 loop: CASSDPQGANTEAFF. In nucleotides, the CDR3 is TGTGCCAGCAGCGATCCACAGGGGGCCAACACTGAAGCTTTCTTT.

The rearrangement uses TRBV11-3 and TRBJ2-3, with no clear D. The CDR3 runs 15 residues. Trimming removed 2 bases at V and 2 bases at J, with 11 bases between. Looked up from germline, CDR1 is SGHNT and CDR2 is YENEEA. Written as DNA, the CDR3 is TGTGCCAGCAGCTTATTCGGATCCCCCACAGATACGCAGTATTTT. Residues: CASSLFGSPTDTQYF.

About this clone: Other DNA sequences from this sample encode an identical CDR3 as well. This chain uses TRBV25-1 with TRBJ1-6; no clear D. V dropped 3 bases and J dropped 7 bases, with 7 bases sitting between them. Germline CDR1 reads MGHDK; CDR2 reads SYGVNS. The CDR3 runs to 13 residues. CDR3 in DNA: TGTGCCAGCAGTGAGATAAGAAATTCACCCCTCCACTTT. It is translated as CASSEIRNSPLHF.

The rearrangement uses TRBV28 and TRBJ1-5; D might be TRBD1 (5 bases). Trimming took off 3 bases at V and 5 bases at J, with 14 bases between the two ends. Per the germline V gene, CDR1 is MDHEN and CDR2 is SYDVKM. The CDR3 has 15 amino acids. CDR3 in amino acids: CASSFGVAGYQPQHF. The DNA for the CDR3 is TGTGCCAGCAGTTTTGGTGTGGCAGGGTATCAGCCCCAGCATTTT.

The chain links TRBV9 to TRBJ1-1; tentative D call: TRBD1 (6 bases). The V gene lost 3 bases and the J gene lost 1 base, with 13 bases spanning the gap. This CDR3 has 15 amino acids. Germline V lookup: CDR1 SGDLS, CDR2 YYNGEE. CDR3 residues: CASSATGTQNTEAFF. The CDR3 DNA sequence: TGTGCCAGCAGCGCAACCGGGACACAGAACACTGAAGCTTTCTTT.

V gene TRBV4-2 combines with J gene TRBJ2-3; 8 nucleotides match TRBD2. Per the germline V gene, CDR1 is LGHNA and CDR2 is YNFKEQ. V trimming: 2 bases; J trimming: 3 bases; junction bases outside the gene matches: 7. The CDR3 loop spans 16 amino acids. CDR3 DNA: TGTGCCAGCAGCCAAATAGCGGGGCCCGGGACAGATACGCAGTATTTT. Translating gives CASSQIAGPGTDTQYF.

This clone occurred a few times. The rearrangement links TRBV5-6 to TRBJ2-1, with D maybe TRBD1 (6 bases). The ends were cut back, 4 bases at V and 6 bases at J, with 8 bases in the middle. In germline, CDR1 is SGHDT, CDR2 YYEEEE. The CDR3 spans 12 residues. The CDR3 is CASSIQGNEQFF. In nucleotides, the CDR3 is TGTGCCAGCAGCATACAGGGCAATGAGCAGTTCTTC.

This clone was observed a handful of times. The chain couples TRBV25-1 to TRBJ2-1, with D possibly matching TRBD1 (6 bases). Germline V CDR1 and CDR2: MGHDK, SYGVNS. V was cut by 3 bases and J by 4 bases, with 7 bases left in between. The CDR3 sequence is 13 residues long. CDR3 in DNA: TGTGCCAGCAGTGACAGGGGATACAATGAGCAGTTCTTC. Its protein product is CASSDRGYNEQFF.

The chain has TRBV6-5 and TRBJ2-7; 11 nucleotides agree with TRBD1. Germline V gene sequence: CDR1 MNHEY, CDR2 SVGAGI. Losses at the gene ends were 6 bases for V and 0 bases for J; bases not matched to a gene: 1. This CDR3 comprises 14 residues. This CDR3 is CASRGTGGSYEQYF. The CDR3 bases are TGTGCCAGCAGAGGGACAGGGGGCTCCTACGAGCAGTACTTC.

The rearrangement uses TRBV3-1 (or the pseudogene TRBV3-2) and TRBJ2-1, with 10 bases fitting TRBD2. This CDR3 is built from 17 residues. The germline gives CDR1 LGHDT, CDR2 YNNKEL (reference sequence). V was clipped by 2 bases and J by 1 base; unmatched bases: 5. CDR3 in DNA: TGTGCCAGCAGCCAAATATTAGCGGGGGGTTCCTACAATGAGCAGTTCTTC. Translated: CASSQILAGGSYNEQFF.

The chain couples TRBV30 to TRBJ2-7, with 10 positions matching TRBD2. This CDR3 is 16 amino acids long. Trimming removed 2 bases from V and 3 bases from J; junction bases left unmatched: 10. Germline loops: CDR1 GTSNPN, CDR2 SVGIG (reference sequence). The CDR3 loop is CAWSSPLLAGSYEQYF. DNA for the CDR3: TGTGCCTGGAGTTCCCCCCTACTAGCGGGGAGCTACGAGCAGTACTTC.

J is TRBJ2-3 and V is TRBV5-4, with TRBD2 matching 15 bases. CDR1 SGHNT and CDR2 YYREEE come from the germline V gene (reference sequence). With 3 bases clipped from V and 4 bases from J, the junction kept 0 bases outside the gene matches. The CDR3 has 15 amino acids. The CDR3 DNA reads TGTGCCAGCAGCTGGACTAGCGGGGGGGCAGATACGCAGTATTTT. Its translation is CASSWTSGGADTQYF.

With respect to this clone: This sample also contains other DNA sequences that code for the same CDR3. The V gene is TRBV3-1 (or the pseudogene TRBV3-2), the J gene TRBJ1-2; unclear D gene. V lost 1 base and J lost 0, with 0 bases in between. CDR1 and CDR2 from the germline V gene are LGHDT and YNNKEL (reference sequence). The CDR3 runs to 12 residues. The CDR3 spells CASSQANYGYTF. CDR3 nucleotides: TGTGCCAGCAGCCAAGCTAACTATGGCTACACCTTC.

The rearrangement uses TRBV2 and TRBJ1-2; no clear D. Germline loops: CDR1 SNHLY, CDR2 FYNNEI. The ends were cut back, 2 bases at V and 0 bases at J, with 4 bases in the middle. This CDR3 has 13 amino acids. The CDR3 spells CASSERTNYGYTF. The CDR3 nucleotides are TGTGCCAGCAGTGAACGGACTAACTATGGCTACACCTTC.